The 29 T cell receptor beta chains reported below all come from one sample, sequenced in a study of PD-L1 blockade in urothelial cancer. Time point specified: peripheral blood 6 weeks after treatment start. Data came from immunoSEQ multiplex PCR; TCRdb stores just in-frame clones and leaves some out. The sample shows around 49,000 clones, 82% of them seen only once. The sequences come from PBMCs, collected around atezolizumab (anti-PD-L1) treatment. These TCRs come from a man aged 60 to 69 with urothelial cancer.

V usage is TRBV6-6 and J usage is TRBJ1-4, with a possible D match to TRBD1 (5 bases). V dropped 2 bases and J dropped 2 bases, with 12 bases sitting between them. CDR1 is MNHNY, CDR2 SVGAGI, per germline (reference sequence). The CDR3 is 16 amino acids. Here the CDR3 DNA reads TGTGCCAGCAGTTACATAGCGGGGGGGACTAATGAAAAACTGTTTTTT. Protein: CASSYIAGGTNEKLFF.

J is TRBJ1-1 and V is TRBV5-1, with D possibly TRBD1 on 5 matching bases. Per the germline V gene, CDR1 is SGHRS and CDR2 is YFSETQ. CDR3 length equals 13 residues. V lost 4 bases and J lost 2, with 9 bases in between. CDR3 in DNA: TGCGCCAGCAGCCAGGACACTAACACTGAAGCTTTCTTT. Translated, it gives CASSQDTNTEAFF.

The chain uses TRBV2 and TRBJ2-7; 7 bases are a match to TRBD1. Losses at the gene ends were 2 bases for V and 7 bases for J; bases not matched to a gene: 8. Germline V gene sequence: CDR1 SNHLY, CDR2 FYNNEI. The CDR3 covers 14 residues. CDR3 sequence (DNA): TGTGCCAGCAGTGAAACGGGCAGGGGGAGAGAGCAGTACTTC. Residues: CASSETGRGREQYF.

CDR3 DNA sequence: TGTGCCAGCAGTGACGACAGGGGGCGCCCGGGGGAGCTGTTTTTT. It specifies CASSDDRGRPGELFF. The V gene is TRBV25-1, the J gene TRBJ2-2, with 10 bases matching TRBD1. The CDR3 extends over 15 amino acids. Germline loops: CDR1 MGHDK, CDR2 SYGVNS. V lost 3 bases and J lost 8; bases outside the gene matches: 6.

The chain is built from TRBV7-9 and TRBJ1-1, with 8 bases that match TRBD1. Losses at the gene ends were 1 base for V and 10 bases for J; bases not matched to a gene: 11. The V gene's germline CDR1 is SEHNR and CDR2 FQNEAQ (reference sequence). The CDR3 loop spans 15 amino acids. CDR3 protein: CASSLGGQALTPAFF. The CDR3 nucleotides are TGTGCCAGCAGCTTAGGGGGACAGGCCCTTACACCAGCTTTCTTT. Supplemented by reference TRBV7-9 and TRBJ1-1, the full variable domain reads DTGVSQNPRHKITKRGQNVTFRCDPISEHNRLYWYRQTLGQGPEFLTYFQNEAQLEKSRLLSDRFSAERPKGSFSTLEIQRTEQGDSAMYLCASSLGGQALTPAFFGQGTRLTVV.

The V call is TRBV2, the J call TRBJ1-1; D is unresolved. V lost 7 bases to trimming and J lost 0 bases, with 6 bases between them. Germline CDR1 and CDR2: SNHLY and FYNNEI. This CDR3 has 12 amino acids. The CDR3 region is CASIRVNTEAFF. The CDR3 DNA sequence: TGTGCCAGCATTCGAGTGAACACTGAAGCTTTCTTT.

V gene TRBV27 combines with J gene TRBJ2-5, with TRBD1 as a possible D gene (5 bases). The CDR3 is made up of 12 amino acids. CDR1 and CDR2 from the germline V gene are MNHEY and SMNVEV (reference sequence). V was cut by 4 bases and J by 5 bases, with 8 bases left in between. CDR3 sequence reads: CASSSGWETQYF. The CDR3 nucleotides are TGTGCCAGCAGTTCAGGGTGGGAGACCCAGTACTTC.

The rearrangement joins TRBV25-1 to TRBJ1-3; the D is unclear. Germline lookup yields CDR1 MGHDK and CDR2 SYGVNS. V lost 5 bases and J 1 base, leaving 15 bases between the germline ends. The length of the CDR3 is 16 residues. CDR3 in amino acids: CASSTIDGVSGNTIYF. The DNA of the CDR3 is TGTGCCAGCAGTACCATTGACGGAGTATCTGGAAACACCATATATTTT.

V and J are TRBV28 and TRBJ2-2; TRBD2 matches 10 bases. CDR1 and CDR2 (germline): MDHEN, SYDVKM. The J segment lost 6 bases and the V segment lost 6 bases, leaving 10 bases of the junction unmatched. This CDR3 region has 16 residues. CDR3 protein: CASRSPGTSVPGELFF. The CDR3 DNA reads TGTGCCAGCAGATCTCCCGGGACTAGCGTACCCGGGGAGCTGTTTTTT.

V usage is TRBV7-8 and J usage is TRBJ1-5; TRBD1 matches at 7 bases. CDR3 length: 14 residues. Trimming removed 5 bases from V and 2 bases from J; junction bases left unmatched: 3. Germline CDR1 SGHVS, CDR2 FQNEAQ. CDR3 in amino acids: CASSTGTGNQPQHF. CDR3 nucleotide sequence: TGTGCCAGCAGCACTGGGACAGGCAATCAGCCCCAGCATTTT.

This clone was recorded a few times. The rearrangement links TRBV7-9 to TRBJ1-2; TRBD1 aligns across 11 bases. This CDR3 spans 14 amino acids. The V and J ends lost 4 bases and 6 bases, in that order; junction bases with no gene match: 4. Germline V gene data show CDR1 as SEHNR and CDR2 as FQNEAQ (reference sequence). CDR3 DNA: TGTGCCAGCAGCTCCCCGGACAGGGGGCATGGCTACACCTTC. Its protein product is CASSSPDRGHGYTF.

This clone was seen just once. This chain uses TRBV6-6 with TRBJ2-3; D may be TRBD2 (6 bases). CDR3 length: 16 residues. Trimming cost V 10 bases and J 3 bases, with 23 bases left between them. Germline CDR1 is MNHNY and CDR2 is SVGAGI (reference sequence). The CDR3 protein is CANSGGSNPWTDTQYF. DNA of the CDR3: TGTGCCAACTCTGGGGGGTCGAACCCTTGGACAGATACGCAGTATTTT.

This clone appeared a single time. This chain joins TRBV28 and TRBJ1-3, with a tentative D call TRBD1 (6 bases). Germline V gene data show CDR1 as MDHEN and CDR2 as SYDVKM. The CDR3 contains 14 residues. Between the trimmed V and J ends, which lost 6 bases and 2 bases, there was a span of 11 bases. The CDR3: CASSPAGAGNTIYF. CDR3 bases: TGTGCCAGCAGCCCGGCAGGGGCTGGAAACACCATATATTTT.

The chain uses TRBV5-1 and TRBJ2-3; 14 bases match TRBD2. Unmatched junction bases numbered 2, after V lost 0 bases and J lost 5 bases. CDR1 and CDR2 (germline): SGHRS, YFSETQ. The CDR3 is 16 amino acids. The CDR3 sequence is CASSLGGTSGGDTQYF. The CDR3 coding sequence is TGCGCCAGCAGCTTGGGGGGGACTAGCGGGGGAGATACGCAGTATTTT.

This sequence joins TRBV4-1 and TRBJ2-1, with TRBD2 as a possible D gene (5 bases). V dropped 3 bases and J dropped 4 bases, with 19 bases sitting between them. The CDR3 loop spans 17 amino acids. Germline-derived CDR1 and CDR2 are MGHRA and YSYEKL. CDR3 residues: CASSHGEQASTYNEQFF. As DNA, the CDR3 is TGCGCCAGCAGCCACGGGGAACAAGCTAGTACATACAATGAGCAGTTCTTC.

The chain uses TRBV19 and TRBJ1-1; 9 bases align to TRBD1. The CDR3 totals 14 residues. V dropped 7 bases and J dropped 11; count of bases not matched to a gene: 14. The V gene's germline CDR1 is LNHDA and CDR2 SQIVND (reference sequence). The CDR3 loop is CASTLPRTGEPAFF. The CDR3 coding sequence is TGTGCCAGTACCCTCCCCCGGACAGGGGAACCGGCTTTCTTT.

This clone appeared once. This chain joins TRBV7-2 and TRBJ1-3, with D tentatively TRBD1 (6 bases). Germline CDR1 and CDR2: SGHTA and FQGNSA. The CDR3 contains 18 residues. Trimming pared 6 bases from V and 0 bases from J, leaving 21 bases between. The DNA for the CDR3 is TGTGCCAGCAGTCGTGGGACATTCGGCACGGGCTCTGGAAACACCATATATTTT. Protein product: CASSRGTFGTGSGNTIYF.

This chain connects TRBV2 to TRBJ2-5, with unresolved D. This CDR3 spans 14 amino acids. Trimming shortened V by 7 bases and J by 2 bases, and 14 bases separated the two germline ends. The V gene's germline CDR1 is SNHLY and CDR2 FYNNEI. CDR3 amino acids: CASTRLVRQETQYF. The CDR3 nucleotides read TGTGCCAGCACAAGACTCGTCCGACAAGAGACCCAGTACTTC.

The chain carries TRBV12-5 and TRBJ2-2, with 12 nucleotides matching TRBD1. CDR1 LGHNT and CDR2 FRNRAP come from the germline V gene. J was trimmed by 5 bases and V by 7 bases; bases with no gene match: 5. This CDR3 is built from 15 residues. CDR3 nucleotides: TGTGCTAGTGCCCCGGGACAGGGGGCAACCGGGGAGCTGTTTTTT. Translating it yields CASAPGQGATGELFF. The full variable domain, with the rest looked up from reference TRBV12-5 and TRBJ2-2, is DARVTQTPRHKVTEMGQEVTMRCQPILGHNTVFWYRQTMMQGLELLAYFRNRAPLDDSGMPKDRFSAEMPDATLATLKIQPSEPRDSAVYFCASAPGQGATGELFFGEGSRLTVL.

Remarks on this clone: The same CDR3 can be traced to other DNA sequences in this sample. V and J are TRBV28 and TRBJ1-2; 7 positions agree with TRBD1. The CDR3 totals 14 residues. Per germline, CDR1 MDHEN and CDR2 SYDVKM. V dropped 6 bases and J dropped 4; count of bases not matched to a gene: 8. The CDR3 nucleotides are TGTGCCAGCAGCCGGAACAGGGGAGTCTATGGCTACACCTTC. It is translated as CASSRNRGVYGYTF.

In this sample, this clone turned up once. CDR3 sequence (DNA): TGTGCCAGTACCCCTGGACAGTCCGGCGGGGAGCTGTTTTTT. Encoded protein: CASTPGQSGGELFF. V and J are TRBV19 and TRBJ2-2, with D maybe TRBD1 (6 bases). Trimming shortened V by 7 bases and J by 7 bases, and 16 bases separated the two germline ends. Germline V CDR1 and CDR2: LNHDA, SQIVND (reference sequence). The CDR3 consists of 14 residues.

This chain connects TRBV2 to TRBJ2-2; D unclear. Trimming took 9 bases from V and 6 from J, leaving 8 bases between them. In germline, CDR1 is SNHLY, CDR2 FYNNEI. The CDR3 runs 11 residues. The CDR3 DNA reads TGTGCCAGTCTATCCGCCGGGGAGCTGTTTTTT. Protein: CASLSAGELFF.

A single count supports this clone. The chain employs TRBV7-2 and TRBJ2-1, with TRBD2 matching over 10 bases. Germline V gene data show CDR1 as SGHTA and CDR2 as FQGNSA. J was trimmed by 7 bases and V by 0 bases; bases with no gene match: 6. The CDR3 is 16 residues long. The CDR3 sequence: CASSLALAGVRNEQFF. The CDR3 nucleotides read TGTGCCAGCAGCTTAGCCCTAGCGGGAGTTCGGAATGAGCAGTTCTTC.

The rearrangement links TRBV7-2 to TRBJ2-5; D is possibly TRBD1 (5 bases). This CDR3 has 13 amino acids. Germline V CDR1 and CDR2: SGHTA, FQGNSA. With 4 bases removed from V and 7 bases from J, the gap between germline ends came to 13 bases. Written as DNA, the CDR3 is TGTGCCAGCAGCTCCCCAGCGCAGGGGACCCAGTACTTC. It specifies CASSSPAQGTQYF.

The chain has TRBV10-3 and TRBJ2-2, with a tentative D call TRBD1 (5 bases). The CDR3 is 15 amino acids. V was cut by 0 bases and J by 6 bases, with 11 bases left in between. Germline assignment: CDR1 ENHRY and CDR2 SYGVKD. CDR3 sequence (DNA): TGTGCCATCAGTGAGTCTGAAGGGGTCCCCGGGGAGCTGTTTTTT. Amino acid sequence: CAISESEGVPGELFF.

V gene TRBV5-1 combines with J gene TRBJ1-5; 8 positions match TRBD1. The CDR3 is 15 amino acids. V shed 3 bases, J shed 2 bases, and the junction held 4 bases outside the gene matches. Germline V lookup: CDR1 SGHRS, CDR2 YFSETQ. The CDR3 protein is CASSWGTGGNQPQHF. In DNA form, the CDR3 reads TGCGCCAGCAGCTGGGGGACAGGCGGCAATCAGCCCCAGCATTTT.

The V call is TRBV19, the J call TRBJ1-2; 9 nucleotides agree with TRBD1. V trimming: 6 bases; J trimming: 3 bases; junction bases outside the gene matches: 5. The CDR3 totals 14 residues. Looked up from germline, CDR1 is LNHDA and CDR2 is SQIVND (reference sequence). The CDR3 loop is CASRGQGIYYGYTF. In DNA form, the CDR3 reads TGTGCCAGTAGGGGACAGGGCATCTACTATGGCTACACCTTC.

The CDR3: CASSQGEGNQPQHF. As DNA, the CDR3 is TGCGCCAGCAGCCAAGGGGAGGGCAATCAGCCCCAGCATTTT. The chain joins TRBV4-1 to TRBJ1-5; D remains unclear. From germline, CDR1 is MGHRA and CDR2 YSYEKL. The CDR3 has 14 amino acids. V dropped 1 base and J dropped 2 bases, with 6 bases sitting between them.

The V call is TRBV19, the J call TRBJ2-5; 9 positions match TRBD2. The CDR3 length is 16 residues. The V segment lost 4 bases and the J segment 4 bases; nucleotides outside the gene matches: 10. CDR1 LNHDA and CDR2 SQIVND come from the germline V gene (reference sequence). CDR3 sequence (DNA): TGTGCCAGTAGTACCCTAGCGGGGAAGCGAGGAGAGACCCAGTACTTC. This gives the protein CASSTLAGKRGETQYF.